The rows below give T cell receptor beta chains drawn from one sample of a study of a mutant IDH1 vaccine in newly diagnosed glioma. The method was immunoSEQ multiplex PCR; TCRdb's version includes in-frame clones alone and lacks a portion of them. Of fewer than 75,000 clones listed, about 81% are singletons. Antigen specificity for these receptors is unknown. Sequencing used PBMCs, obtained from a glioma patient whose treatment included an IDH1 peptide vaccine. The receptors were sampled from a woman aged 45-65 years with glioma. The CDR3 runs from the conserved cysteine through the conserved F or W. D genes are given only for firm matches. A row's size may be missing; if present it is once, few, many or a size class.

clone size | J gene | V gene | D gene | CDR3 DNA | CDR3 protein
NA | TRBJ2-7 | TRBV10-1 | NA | TGCGCCAGCAGTGAGCCGACACCCAGGTCCGAGCAGTACTTC | CASSEPTPRSEQYF
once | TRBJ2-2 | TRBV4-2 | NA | TGTGCCAGCAGTCTCATCGGGACGGAGAACACCGGGGAGCTGTTTTTT | CASSLIGTENTGELFF
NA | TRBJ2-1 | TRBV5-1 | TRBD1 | TGCGCCAGCAGCTTGCGTCGGGGACAGGGGGCTAATGAGCAGTTCTTC | CASSLRRGQGANEQFF
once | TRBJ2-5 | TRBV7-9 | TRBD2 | TGTGCCAGCAGCTTAGCCCGGTGGCGGGAGGATCAAGAGACCCAGTACTTC | CASSLARWREDQETQYF
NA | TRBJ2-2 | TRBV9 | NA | TGTGCCAGCAGCGTAGGTCCAGGGGCCGGGGAGCTGTTTTTT | CASSVGPGAGELFF
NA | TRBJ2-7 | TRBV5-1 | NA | TGCGCCACTAAGCCTGAGGCAGGGACTTCCTACGAGCAGTACTTC | CATKPEAGTSYEQYF
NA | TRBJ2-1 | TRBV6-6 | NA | TGTGCCAGCAGTTCCGGGACCCCCAATGAGCAGTTCTTC | CASSSGTPNEQFF
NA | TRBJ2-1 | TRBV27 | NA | TGTGCCAGCAGTTTGGTGGGTGAGCAGTTCTTC | CASSLVGEQFF
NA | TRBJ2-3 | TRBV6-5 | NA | TGTGCCAGCAGTCTAATACTTTCGCATACGCAGTATTTT | CASSLILSHTQYF
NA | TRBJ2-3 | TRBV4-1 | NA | TGCGCCAGCAGCCAAACTCAGAACAAGGCAGATACGCAGTATTTT | CASSQTQNKADTQYF
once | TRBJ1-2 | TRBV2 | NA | TGTGCCTTACAGGGCGCTGAGGGCTATGGCTACACCTTC | CALQGAEGYGYTF
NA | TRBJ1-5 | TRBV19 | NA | TGTGCCAGTAGTATGGTTAATCAGCCCCAGCATTTT | CASSMVNQPQHF
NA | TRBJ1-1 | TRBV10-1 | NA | TGCGCCAGCAGTGAGCCTGATAACCGGGCGGAGGACACTGAAGCTTTCTTT | CASSEPDNRAEDTEAFF
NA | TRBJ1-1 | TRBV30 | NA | TGTGCCTGCTGCTGGGACACTGAAGCTTTCTTT | CACCWDTEAFF
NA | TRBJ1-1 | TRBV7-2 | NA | TGTGCCAGCAGTAGAGCGGCTAGAGCAGCTTTCTTT | CASSRAARAAFF
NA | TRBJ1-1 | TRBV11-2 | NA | TGTGCCAGCAGCCTTGAACCGGGACAGAACACTGAAGCTTTCTTT | CASSLEPGQNTEAFF
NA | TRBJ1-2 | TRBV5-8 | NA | TGTGCCAGCAGCTTAGGTATCAGGGAAGCGAATGGCTACACCTTC | CASSLGIREANGYTF
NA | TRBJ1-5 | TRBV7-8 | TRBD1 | TGTGCCAGCAGCTTGGGGGGGACAGGGGTTAGGCAGCCCCAGCATTTT | CASSLGGTGVRQPQHF
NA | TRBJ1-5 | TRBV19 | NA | TGTGCCAGTAGTCTGGTGGGCCAGGCTAGCAATCAGCCCCAGCATTTT | CASSLVGQASNQPQHF
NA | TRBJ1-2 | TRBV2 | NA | TGTGCCTGTTACAGGGATGGTAACTATGGCTACACCTTC | CACYRDGNYGYTF
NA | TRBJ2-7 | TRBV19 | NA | TGTGCCAGTAGTAGCGGGCCAGGATACGAGCAGTACTTC | CASSSGPGYEQYF
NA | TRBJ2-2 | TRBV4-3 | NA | TGCGCCAGCAGCCAAGGTAGATTTAACACCGGGGAGCTGTTTTTT | CASSQGRFNTGELFF
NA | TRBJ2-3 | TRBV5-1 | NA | TGCGCCAGCAGCCTTTGGGGGGATACGCAGTATTTT | CASSLWGDTQYF
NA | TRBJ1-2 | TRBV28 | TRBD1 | TGTGCCAGCAGTTTATCCACCCTCGGGACAGGGGGCGGTGGCTACACCTTC | CASSLSTLGTGGGGYTF
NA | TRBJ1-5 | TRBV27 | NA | TGTGCCAGCAGTTTAATAAATCCTTCCCACAATCAGCCCCAGCATTTT | CASSLINPSHNQPQHF
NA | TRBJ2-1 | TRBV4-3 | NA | TGCGCCAGCAGCCAAGGGGTTGAGCAGTTCTTC | CASSQGVEQFF
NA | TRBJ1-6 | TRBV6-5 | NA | TGTGCCAGCAGTTACGGGACCAATTCACCCCTCCACTTT | CASSYGTNSPLHF
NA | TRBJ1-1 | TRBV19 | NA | TGTGCCAGTAGTACGGGACGAGGAGGCACTGAAGCTTTCTTT | CASSTGRGGTEAFF
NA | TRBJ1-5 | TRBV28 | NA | TGTGCCAGCAGTTTATTACCAGGGGATATCGATCAGCCCCAGCATTTT | CASSLLPGDIDQPQHF
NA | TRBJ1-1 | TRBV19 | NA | TGTGCCAGTAAGCGGGGGGCAAGGAAAAGTGAAGCTTTCTTT | CASKRGARKSEAFF
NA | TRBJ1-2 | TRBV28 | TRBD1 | TGTGCCAGCCTGGGACAGGGGCGCTATGGCTACACCTTC | CASLGQGRYGYTF